The 25 T cell receptor beta chains listed next were all sequenced from one sample in a study of blood T cell repertoires in COVID-19. Only in-frame clones appear in the TCRdb table, and some are missing; sequencing was by immunoSEQ multiplex PCR. The repertoire holds 200,000 to 250,000 clones, with 80% to 90% as singletons. Sequencing used PBMCs or T cells enriched from blood (not recorded which). The receptors shown here come from a man aged 40-49 years who had recovered from COVID-19.

This clone has only a few counts. The chain combines TRBV30 with TRBJ2-7; D perhaps matches TRBD2 (5 bases). Germline V gene data show CDR1 as GTSNPN and CDR2 as SVGIG (reference sequence). The CDR3 sequence is 12 residues long. The V end lost 1 base, the J end lost 3 bases, and 7 bases lay between the germline ends. The CDR3 region has the DNA TGTGCCTGGAGTGCGGGGAACTACGAGCAGTACTTC. This encodes CAWSAGNYEQYF.

The chain links TRBV7-3 to TRBJ2-2, with 10 bases that match TRBD1. The CDR3 extends over 15 amino acids. Trimming cost V 4 bases and J 3 bases; bases outside gene matches: 2. Germline loops: CDR1 SGHTA, CDR2 FQGTGA. In DNA form, the CDR3 reads TGTGCCAGCAGCTCGACAGGGGGCGACACCGGGGAGCTGTTTTTT. Translation: CASSSTGGDTGELFF.

This clone was recorded only once. J is TRBJ2-5 and V is TRBV28; 7 positions agree with TRBD2. Germline CDR1 and CDR2: MDHEN and SYDVKM. V lost 3 bases, J lost 4 bases, and 8 bases stayed unmatched. The length of the CDR3 is 15 residues. Here the CDR3 reads CASSFTGREAETQYF. CDR3 DNA: TGTGCCAGCAGTTTCACAGGTCGGGAGGCAGAGACCCAGTACTTC.

This clone appeared once. The V call is TRBV6-1, the J call TRBJ1-2; 12 bases match TRBD1. Trimming cost V 2 bases and J 4 bases; bases outside gene matches: 14. The germline gives CDR1 MNHNS, CDR2 SASEGT. This CDR3 spans 19 amino acids. In nucleotides, the CDR3 is TGTGCCAGCAGTGAATTTCTCCCGGGACAGGGGGCGCTGGGCTATGGCTACACCTTC. Amino acid sequence: CASSEFLPGQGALGYGYTF.

The rearrangement joins TRBV7-3 to TRBJ2-5, with D possibly TRBD2 on 5 matching bases. Looked up from germline, CDR1 is SGHTA and CDR2 is FQGTGA. V lost 6 bases to trimming and J lost 2 bases, with 10 bases between them. The CDR3 has 13 amino acids. In nucleotides, the CDR3 is TGTGCCAGCAGGGTCCCGGGGCAAGAGACCCAGTACTTC. Its protein is CASRVPGQETQYF. Full variable domain (outside the CDR3, taken from reference TRBV7-3 and TRBJ2-5): GAGVSQTPSNKVTEKGKYVELRCDPISGHTALYWYRQSLGQGPEFLIYFQGTGAADDSGLPNDRFFAVRPEGSVSTLKIQRTERGDSAVYLCASRVPGQETQYFGPGTRLLVL.

In nucleotides, the CDR3 is TGTGCCAGCAGCTTAGGTGCGGACATTCAGTACTTC. Protein: CASSLGADIQYF. This chain joins TRBV7-8 and TRBJ2-4; no clear D gene. Germline loops: CDR1 SGHVS, CDR2 FQNEAQ. The V end was cut by 1 base, the J end by 8 bases, with 6 bases between. CDR3 size: 12 residues.

This clone came up a few times. The CDR3: CASIRRGHGYTF. Here the CDR3 DNA reads TGTGCCAGCATCAGGAGGGGACATGGCTACACCTTC. The chain combines TRBV28 with TRBJ1-2, with D possibly matching TRBD1 (5 bases). The CDR3 runs 12 residues. Trimming shortened V by 7 bases and J by 6 bases, and 12 bases separated the two germline ends. Germline CDR1 and CDR2: MDHEN and SYDVKM.

The CDR3: CASSASGTNGRAYEQYF. The CDR3 nucleotides are TGTGCCAGCAGCGCCTCCGGGACAAATGGGCGGGCCTACGAGCAGTACTTC. The V gene is TRBV7-2, the J gene TRBJ2-7, with D possibly being TRBD1 (6 bases). Per the germline V gene, CDR1 is SGHTA and CDR2 is FQGNSA. Trimming pared 5 bases from V and 2 bases from J, leaving 22 bases between. The CDR3 sequence is 17 residues long.

On this clone: This CDR3 is also generated by other DNA sequences in the sample. CDR3 bases: TGTGCCTGGAGTGGTGGAGGGGTCTACGGCTACACCTTC. It translates to CAWSGGGVYGYTF. The rearrangement joins TRBV30 to TRBJ1-2; a possible D gene is TRBD1 (5 bases). Germline CDR1 reads GTSNPN; CDR2 reads SVGIG (reference sequence). The CDR3 extends over 13 amino acids. The V gene lost 1 base and the J gene lost 8 bases, with 14 bases spanning the gap. Together with reference TRBV30 and TRBJ1-2, the CDR3 gives the full variable domain: SQTIHQWPATLVQPVGSPLSLECTVEGTSNPNLYWYRQAAGRGLQLLFYSVGIGQISSEVPQNLSASRPQDRQFILSSKKLLLSDSGFYLCAWSGGGVYGYTFGSGTRLTVV.

The count of this clone is one. The chain is built from TRBV4-2 and TRBJ2-1; 7 bases map to TRBD2. The germline gives CDR1 LGHNA, CDR2 YNFKEQ. J was trimmed by 9 bases and V by 1 base; bases with no gene match: 12. CDR3 length: 16 amino acids. The CDR3 protein is CASSQGARRGELEQFF. In DNA form, the CDR3 reads TGTGCCAGCAGCCAAGGAGCTCGACGGGGGGAACTTGAGCAGTTCTTC.

CDR3 nucleotide sequence: TGCAGCGTTGAAGATGGGCAGCCCTATGGCTACACCTTC. Translating gives CSVEDGQPYGYTF. V gene TRBV29-1 combines with J gene TRBJ1-2; no clear D gene. Per the germline V gene, CDR1 is SQVTM and CDR2 is ANQGSEA. This CDR3 region has 13 residues. Trimming removed 0 bases from V and 4 bases from J, with 9 bases in between. The whole variable domain, filled in from reference TRBV29-1 and TRBJ1-2, reads SAVISQKPSRDICQRGTSLTIQCQVDSQVTMMFWYRQQPGQSLTLIATANQGSEATYESGFVIDKFPISRPNLTFSTLTVSNMSPEDSSIYLCSVEDGQPYGYTFGSGTRLTVV.

This sequence joins TRBV5-1 and TRBJ1-3; D possibly corresponds to TRBD1 (6 bases). Trimming removed 4 bases at V and 0 bases at J, with 17 bases between. CDR1 is SGHRS and CDR2 is YFSETQ in the germline V gene. The CDR3 has 17 amino acids. CDR3 sequence reads: CASSLELQGISGNTIYF. CDR3 in DNA: TGCGCCAGCAGCCTAGAATTGCAGGGGATCTCTGGAAACACCATATATTTT.

J is TRBJ2-1 and V is TRBV7-9; TRBD1 aligns across 9 bases. The CDR3 length is 14 residues. Germline lookup yields CDR1 SEHNR and CDR2 FQNEAQ (reference sequence). Germline trimming cut 5 bases from V and 5 bases from J; bases unmatched to any gene: 4. The CDR3 loop is CASSGRDRDNEQFF. In DNA, the CDR3 is TGTGCCAGCAGCGGCCGGGACAGGGACAATGAGCAGTTCTTC.

The rearrangement uses TRBV7-2 and TRBJ2-2; D not resolved. CDR3 length: 14 residues. The germline V and J ends were trimmed by 1 base and 5 bases, with 8 bases remaining between them. Germline V gene data show CDR1 as SGHTA and CDR2 as FQGNSA. The CDR3 DNA follows: TGTGCCAGCAGCTTAGTCTCGAGGACCGGGGAGCTGTTTTTT. Protein product: CASSLVSRTGELFF.

The chain links TRBV9 to TRBJ1-4; 8 bases map to TRBD1. V lost 3 bases to trimming and J lost 8 bases; unmatched junction nucleotides: 9. The CDR3 is 15 residues long. Germline CDR1 reads SGDLS; CDR2 reads YYNGEE. CDR3 sequence: CASSDGTGGGEKLFF. The CDR3 region has the DNA TGTGCCAGCAGCGACGGGACAGGTGGGGGAGAAAAACTGTTTTTT.

This rearrangement joins TRBV20-1 to TRBJ1-1, with a tentative D call TRBD1 (6 bases). Germline V gene data show CDR1 as DFQATT and CDR2 as SNEGSKA (reference sequence). The CDR3 length is 11 residues. Trimming took 3 bases from V and 7 from J, leaving 9 bases between them. The CDR3 DNA follows: TGCAGTGCTAGTCAGGGGATTGAAGCTTTCTTT. Translated: CSASQGIEAFF.

The chain couples TRBV19 to TRBJ2-5; 13 bases fit TRBD2. Germline V gene lookup returns CDR1 LNHDA and CDR2 SQIVND (reference sequence). The CDR3 contains 18 residues. V lost 1 base to trimming and J lost 5 bases; unmatched junction nucleotides: 10. Here the CDR3 reads CASSIGTSGSGRRETQYF. CDR3 DNA sequence: TGTGCCAGTAGTATAGGGACTAGCGGGAGTGGGCGGAGGGAGACCCAGTACTTC.

J is TRBJ2-5 and V is TRBV28; 9 bases fit TRBD2. The ends lost 5 bases at V and 5 bases at J; junction bases unmatched: 6. From germline, CDR1 is MDHEN and CDR2 SYDVKM. This CDR3 is 14 amino acids long. CDR3 sequence (DNA): TGTGCCAGCAGTCCTAGCGGGACCCCCGAGACCCAGTACTTC. Its translation is CASSPSGTPETQYF.

CDR3 in amino acids: CASSPIVPNTGELFF. CDR3 DNA sequence: TGTGCCAGCAGCCCCATAGTGCCGAACACCGGGGAGCTGTTTTTT. The chain is built from TRBV7-9 and TRBJ2-2; unclear D gene. CDR1 and CDR2 from the germline V gene are SEHNR and FQNEAQ (reference sequence). V shed 5 bases and J shed 0 bases, with 10 bases lying between them. There are 15 residues in the CDR3.

This clone is a singleton in its sample. V gene TRBV20-1 combines with J gene TRBJ2-7; 9 bases match TRBD2. Germline V gene lookup returns CDR1 DFQATT and CDR2 SNEGSKA (reference sequence). V lost 3 bases to trimming and J lost 4 bases; unmatched junction nucleotides: 4. This CDR3 comprises 13 residues. Written as DNA, the CDR3 is TGCAGTGCTAGTGCTAGCGGGGTTTACGAGCAGTACTTC. Protein product: CSASASGVYEQYF.

The rearrangement uses TRBV27 and TRBJ2-7; perhaps TRBD1 as D (5 bases). Trimming left V 2 bases short and J 4 bases short, with 9 bases between. The CDR3 totals 13 residues. Germline CDR1 is MNHEY and CDR2 is SMNVEV (reference sequence). CDR3 loop: CASSLRQPYEQYF. The CDR3 region has the DNA TGTGCCAGCAGTTTACGACAGCCTTACGAGCAGTACTTC.

V is TRBV12-3 or TRBV12-4 and J is TRBJ1-6, with D perhaps matching TRBD1 (5 bases). The CDR3 loop spans 13 amino acids. Trimming took off 6 bases at V and 8 bases at J, with 11 bases between the two ends. Here the CDR3 DNA reads TGTGCCAGCAGGCGGCAGGGTGATTCACCCCTCCACTTT. It yields the protein CASRRQGDSPLHF.

The chain combines TRBV7-2 with TRBJ1-4; D uncertain. CDR3 length: 14 residues. From germline, CDR1 is SGHTA and CDR2 FQGNSA. V was cut by 3 bases and J by 4 bases, with 9 bases left in between. CDR3 loop: CASSFSRHNEKLFF. As DNA, the CDR3 is TGTGCCAGCAGCTTTTCGAGGCATAATGAAAAACTGTTTTTT.

The rearrangement links TRBV6-5 to TRBJ2-3, with 7 nucleotides matching TRBD2. The CDR3 is 16 residues long. Germline lookup yields CDR1 MNHEY and CDR2 SVGAGI. V was clipped by 0 bases and J by 1 base; unmatched bases: 4. CDR3 nucleotide sequence: TGTGCCAGCAGTTACTCGTCTAGCGGTGGCACAGATACGCAGTATTTT. Its translation is CASSYSSSGGTDTQYF.

The V gene is TRBV27, the J gene TRBJ2-1, with 8 positions matching TRBD1. After removal of 6 bases from V and 3 bases from J, the junction contained 4 bases not matched to a gene. CDR3 length: 14 amino acids. Germline V CDR1 and CDR2: MNHEY, SMNVEV (reference sequence). The CDR3, as DNA: TGTGCCAGCAGACAGGGGGTTGACTACAATGAGCAGTTCTTC. As protein: CASRQGVDYNEQFF.